This T cell receptor (beta chain) was sequenced in a study of T cells in Graves' hyperthyroidism and ophthalmopathy. Study conclusions and caveats: Blood also carried most thyroid clonotypes expanded above 0.001.

The patients, who ranged from 18 to 65 in age, presented with newly diagnosed hyperthyroidism lasting under 2 months. V gave up 1 base and J gave up 7 bases, with 8 bases separating them. The CDR3 contains 13 residues. In germline, CDR1 is SGHTA, CDR2 FQGTGA. Using RNA transcripts as the source, TCR beta CDR3 regions were amplified. HTBI primers drove first-round RT-PCR of the TCR CDR3. From the multiplex PCR reads, TCRdb called clonotypes with MiXCR, one entry per CDR3 protein. The sample contains about 740,000 distinct CDR3 sequences, around 15% of which appear only once. This clonotype showed up just a few times. What it binds is not known.

This receptor was obtained from a young woman with Graves' hyperthyroidism. V is TRBV7-3 and J is TRBJ2-1; D not certain. The source material was blood. The DNA of the CDR3 is TGTGCCAGCAGCTTAAATATGGTGAATGAGCAGTTCTTC. Its protein product is CASSLNMVNEQFF. The full variable domain, in which reference TRBV7-3 and TRBJ2-1 provide the parts outside the CDR3, is GAGVSQTPSNKVTEKGKYVELRCDPISGHTALYWYRQSLGQGPEFLIYFQGTGAADDSGLPNDRFFAVRPEGSVSTLKIQRTERGDSAVYLCASSLNMVNEQFFGPGTRLTVL.